The 14 T cell receptor beta chains below were found in one sample sequenced in a study of regulatory T cells in long-lasting Graves disease. Libraries of TCR beta came from iRepertoire HTBI primers plus Arm-PCR of CDR3 regions. Using its own MiXCR run on the multiplex PCR reads, TCRdb lists one record per CDR3 protein. In the table there are some 490,000 distinct CDR3 sequences, approximately 12% of which are singletons. Specified time point: newly diagnosed GD, antithyroid drugs for less than 3 months. The TCR library was prepared using RNA isolated from PBMCs. Another study also made use of these data, one on T cells in Graves' hyperthyroidism and ophthalmopathy.

This material consisted of peripheral blood mononuclear cells (PBMCs), taken at new diagnosis, from a patient treated with antithyroid drugs. These receptors came from a woman aged 25 to 39 with Graves disease.

This clonotype turned up a few times. This chain uses TRBV11-3 with TRBJ2-5, with D possibly TRBD1 on 6 matching bases. The CDR3 is 16 amino acids. The germline V gene encodes CDR1 SGHNT and CDR2 YENEEA. The germline V and J ends were trimmed by 5 bases and 2 bases, with 18 bases remaining between them. The CDR3 DNA reads TGTGCCAGCAGCGTAGGAGGCCCGGGGACACAAGAGACCCAGTACTTC. Translated, it gives CASSVGGPGTQETQYF.

The chain uses TRBV12-3 or TRBV12-4 and TRBJ2-7, with D tentatively TRBD1 (6 bases). The CDR3 has 15 amino acids. V was clipped by 6 bases and J by 5 bases, with 20 bases between them. This chain's CDR3 is CASRSRTGIADEQYF. The CDR3 bases are TGTGCCAGCAGGTCTAGAACAGGGATTGCAGACGAGCAGTACTTC.

This clonotype was seen ten or more times. The chain carries TRBV2 and TRBJ2-3, with 8 nucleotides matching TRBD2. Germline assignment: CDR1 SNHLY and CDR2 FYNNEI. The J segment lost 3 bases and the V segment lost 10 bases, leaving 21 bases of the junction unmatched. The CDR3 has 18 residues. The CDR3 coding sequence is TGTGCCATTCTCCAAGCCGCGGGAGGACCCTCCAAGACAGATACGCAGTATTTT. This sequence encodes CAILQAAGGPSKTDTQYF.

This clonotype was counted at least ten times. The rearrangement links TRBV30 to TRBJ1-5, with 11 nucleotides matching TRBD1. Per germline, CDR1 GTSNPN and CDR2 SVGIG (reference sequence). The CDR3 length is 15 residues. V was pared by 2 bases and J by 5 bases, with 5 bases of the junction left unmatched. In DNA form, the CDR3 reads TGTGCCTGGAGTCTCGGGACAGGGGGACATCAGCCCCAGCATTTT. This sequence encodes CAWSLGTGGHQPQHF. Together with reference TRBV30 and TRBJ1-5, the CDR3 gives the full variable domain: SQTIHQWPATLVQPVGSPLSLECTVEGTSNPNLYWYRQAAGRGLQLLFYSVGIGQISSEVPQNLSASRPQDRQFILSSKKLLLSDSGFYLCAWSLGTGGHQPQHFGDGTRLSIL.

In this sample, this clonotype turned up many times. The chain carries TRBV4-3 and TRBJ1-3, with unresolved D. Trimming stripped 3 bases from V and 4 bases from J, with 7 bases between. The CDR3 is made up of 13 amino acids. CDR1 is LGHNA, CDR2 YSLEER, per germline. CDR3 sequence reads: CASSQLTGNTIYF. The CDR3, as DNA: TGCGCCAGCAGCCAGCTTACGGGAAACACCATATATTTT.

This clonotype was found many times. For the CDR3, the DNA is TGTGCCAGCAGGACAGGGGCCGGTGGTGGCAATCAGCCCCAGCATTTT. Residues: CASRTGAGGGNQPQHF. V and J are TRBV2 and TRBJ1-5; 8 positions match TRBD1. Germline V gene data show CDR1 as SNHLY and CDR2 as FYNNEI. J was trimmed by 2 bases and V by 6 bases; bases with no gene match: 9. The CDR3 has 16 amino acids.

This clonotype was counted many times. V is TRBV11-2 and J is TRBJ2-7; 7 bases agree with TRBD2. J lost 1 base, V lost 3 bases, and 3 bases had no gene match. The CDR3 totals 14 residues. Germline V gives CDR1 SGHAT, CDR2 FQNNGV. CDR3 in amino acids: CASSFLGGSYEQYF. CDR3 sequence (DNA): TGTGCCAGCAGCTTCCTGGGGGGGTCCTACGAGCAGTACTTC.

This clonotype was detected ten times or more. The rearrangement links TRBV28 to TRBJ2-5, with D maybe TRBD1 (6 bases). This CDR3 has 15 amino acids. The V gene's germline CDR1 is MDHEN and CDR2 SYDVKM. V lost 7 bases and J lost 5, with 20 bases in between. DNA of the CDR3: TGTGCCAGCACCTACCAGACAGGATATCGGGAGACCCAGTACTTC. Its protein is CASTYQTGYRETQYF.

This clonotype occurred a few times. This chain links TRBV6-2 or TRBV6-3 with TRBJ1-2, with TRBD1 as a possible D gene (5 bases). The CDR3 loop spans 16 amino acids. Per germline, CDR1 MNHEY and CDR2 SVGEGT. The V and J ends lost 5 bases and 0 bases respectively, with 16 bases between them. Here the CDR3 reads CASSVTLGVSNYGYTF. The CDR3 bases are TGTGCCAGCAGTGTGACCTTGGGGGTATCTAACTATGGCTACACCTTC.

Comment on this clonotype: The likely explanation is a read error, given a far larger clone one base away. Lacking the conserved final phenylalanine or tryptophan, this CDR3 likely reflects a read error. The DNA is omitted, as the CDR3 cannot be located on it reliably, and the CDR3 follows TCRdb's listing. This sequence joins TRBV7-9 and TRBJ2-3; the D call of TRBD1 is as the table states it, not checked on the DNA. The germline V gene encodes CDR1 SEHNR and CDR2 FQNEAQ (reference sequence). Both ends counted, the CDR3 spans 14 residues. The CDR3 is CASSLIGRGHEQYL.

The chain links TRBV15 to TRBJ1-4; the match to TRBD1 covers 7 bases. Looked up from germline, CDR1 is LNHNV and CDR2 is YYDKDF (reference sequence). The CDR3 runs to 16 residues. With V trimmed by 1 base and J by 0 bases, 2 bases remained unmatched. The DNA of the CDR3 is TGTGCCACCAGCAGAGTGGGACAGACAACTAATGAAAAACTGTTTTTT. It specifies CATSRVGQTTNEKLFF.

This chain uses TRBV24-1 with TRBJ1-2; D is unclear. The germline V and J ends were trimmed by 6 bases and 2 bases, with 12 bases remaining between them. Germline CDR1 KGHDR, CDR2 SFDVKD. CDR3 length: 14 residues. CDR3 sequence reads: CATSNPGLNYGYTF. CDR3 DNA sequence: TGTGCCACCAGTAACCCCGGGTTGAACTATGGCTACACCTTC.

This clonotype was found many times. For the CDR3, the DNA is TGTGCCAGCAGTGAGTCGGGGACAGGGGGTAAGCAGTACTTC. Protein sequence: CASSESGTGGKQYF. The gene calls are TRBV6-1 and TRBJ2-7, with TRBD1 identical over 11 bases. CDR3 length equals 14 residues. The junction had 6 bases not matched to a gene; V was cut back by 3 bases and J by 8 bases. Germline CDR1 MNHNS, CDR2 SASEGT.

This clonotype was recorded a few times. The chain recombines TRBV4-3 with TRBJ1-2, with D perhaps TRBD1 (5 bases). Trimming removed 0 bases at V and 5 bases at J, with 10 bases between. Germline lookup yields CDR1 LGHNA and CDR2 YSLEER. The CDR3 loop spans 14 amino acids. DNA of the CDR3: TGCGCCAGCAGCCAAGAGGCAGGGAAGTATGGCTACACCTTC. Protein: CASSQEAGKYGYTF.